This T cell receptor (beta chain) was retrieved from a study of T cell responses to AZD1222 COVID-19 vaccine. Overall study findings and caveats: Two doses of AZD1222 preceded a rise in Spike-specific TCR breadth and depth. Repertoire collection took place solely once the T cell response had peaked. Mostly white British, mostly female donors; authors suggested clonal diversity may be underestimated.

The data were produced by immunoSEQ multiplex PCR, yet TCRdb's version contains in-frame clones alone and is incomplete. The table has 140,000 to 150,000 clones, about 93% seen once; the top ten hold 2.5% to 3%. Between the trimmed V and J ends, which lost 0 bases and 2 bases, there was a span of 15 bases. Germline CDR1 is SGDLS and CDR2 is YYNGEE. The CDR3 sequence is 17 residues long. Concerning this clone itself: Its antigen is undetermined.

The rearrangement links TRBV9 to TRBJ1-3; perhaps TRBD1 as D (6 bases). Specimen: peripheral blood, collected on day 0 of MenACWY control vaccination. The sequence was obtained from an adult in good health. CDR3 DNA sequence: TGTGCCAGCAGCGTAGTACCAGGGGCCGTCACTGGAAACACCATATATTTT. Its protein product is CASSVVPGAVTGNTIYF.